The 17 T cell receptor beta chains reported below all come from one sample, sequenced in a study of Tregs in tolerant kidney transplant recipients. Mixed chimerism was transient after nonmyeloablative marrow transplants from related graft donors. Clones were sequenced by immunoSEQ multiplex PCR, and TCRdb holds only the in-frame ones, with some missing. Its clone listing holds about 31,000 clones. Sample: CD4+ T cells from blood (PBMCs), taken 24 months after the transplant. The source is a human patient who received a combined kidney and bone marrow transplant. The graft donor may have given rise to some T cells.

For this clone: The read comes to an end 3 residues before the CDR3 does, leaving the germline J gene to fill in the end. V usage is TRBV7-8 and J usage is TRBJ2-1, with D perhaps matching TRBD1 (6 bases). The V end was cut by 4 bases, the J end by 7 bases, with 11 bases between. The CDR3 is 13 residues long. The germline gives CDR1 SGHVS, CDR2 FQNEAQ. The CDR3 is CASSSGTKNEQFF. CDR3 bases read: TGTGCCAGCAGCTCCGGGACAAAAAATGAG.

Turning to this clone: The read stops 3 residues short of the end of the CDR3; the missing end is completed from the germline J gene. V and J are TRBV18 and TRBJ1-2, with D possibly TRBD1 on 6 matching bases. Germline V lookup: CDR1 KGHSH, CDR2 LQKENI. V lost 2 bases and J 5 bases, leaving 18 bases between the germline ends. This CDR3 is built from 16 residues. CDR3 residues: CASSPRLQGSLYGYTF. CDR3 bases read: TGTGCCAGCTCACCAAGGTTGCAGGGGTCCTTGTATGGC.

A remark on this clone: With the read ending 3 residues before the CDR3 end, the germline J gene is used to fill in that end. The chain carries TRBV7-9 and TRBJ2-1, with 7 bases aligning to TRBD2. The V and J ends lost 6 bases and 2 bases, in that order; junction bases with no gene match: 7. Looked up from germline, CDR1 is SEHNR and CDR2 is FQNEAQ (reference sequence). There are 15 residues in the CDR3. The CDR3 spells CASSALAATYNEQFF. CDR3 DNA, as far as it was read: TGTGCCAGCAGTGCCCTAGCGGCGACCTACAATGAG.

On this clone itself: Read sequence stops 3 residues before the CDR3 end, and the germline J gene provides the missing end. The V call is TRBV20-1, the J call TRBJ2-1; a weak D match, TRBD1 (5 bases). Looked up from germline, CDR1 is DFQATT and CDR2 is SNEGSKA (reference sequence). Trimming removed 3 bases from V and 0 bases from J, with 15 bases in between. The length of the CDR3 is 16 residues. CDR3 sequence reads: CSASFFRVSSYNEQFF. The covered CDR3 bases are TGCAGTGCTAGTTTTTTCAGGGTGAGCTCCTACAATGAG.

Turning to this clone: The CDR3 end lies 3 residues beyond the end of the read and is filled in from the germline J gene. This chain connects TRBV5-1 to TRBJ2-3, with 7 bases identical to TRBD2. V lost 4 bases, J lost 0 bases, and 5 bases stayed unmatched. Germline V lookup: CDR1 SGHRS, CDR2 YFSETQ. CDR3 length: 15 residues. The CDR3 sequence: CASSQIGGSTDTQYF. CDR3 DNA, as far as it was read: TGCGCCAGCAGCCAGATCGGGGGGAGCACAGATACG.

For this clone: Read sequence stops 3 residues before the CDR3 end, and the germline J gene provides the missing end. The chain carries TRBV24-1 and TRBJ2-5, with 8 bases matching TRBD1. Germline V lookup: CDR1 KGHDR, CDR2 SFDVKD. Trimming took 4 bases from V and 3 from J; bases not matched to a gene: 6. The CDR3 length is 15 residues. CDR3 DNA, as far as it was read: TGTGCCACCAGTGACCCCGACAGGGGAAAAGAGACC. Protein product: CATSDPDRGKET. The complete CDR3 reads CATSDPDRGKETQYF.

Turning to this clone: The read ends 3 residues shy of where the CDR3 ends; the end is completed using the germline J gene. This chain joins TRBV5-4 and TRBJ2-1; 9 nucleotides line up with TRBD1. From germline, CDR1 is SGHNT and CDR2 YYREEE (reference sequence). Trimming took 4 bases from V and 6 from J; bases not matched to a gene: 8. The length of the CDR3 is 15 residues. This CDR3 is CASSLRDRVINEQFF. The covered CDR3 bases are TGTGCCAGCAGCCTCCGGGACAGGGTTATCAATGAG.

A remark on this clone: The CDR3 extends 3 residues past the end of the read, so its final part is completed from the germline J gene. This chain links TRBV2 with TRBJ1-4, with 7 positions matching TRBD1. The V and J ends lost 6 bases and 10 bases, in that order; junction bases with no gene match: 11. CDR1 is SNHLY, CDR2 FYNNEI, per germline. This CDR3 spans 14 amino acids. The CDR3 DNA, read in part, is TGTGCCAGCAGCCTCGGACAGGAGTTAGGAAAA. This translates into CASSLGQELGK. The CDR3 in its entirety is CASSLGQELGKLFF.

The CDR3 loop reads CASSLGLTGNYGYTF. The DNA read from the CDR3 is TGTGCCAGCAGCTTAGGGCTCACGGGGAACTATGGC. V gene TRBV7-9 combines with J gene TRBJ1-2, with D unresolved. The CDR3 goes on 3 residues after the read ends, and that part is filled in from the germline J gene. V shed 1 base and J shed 2 bases, with 11 bases lying between them. The CDR3 length is 15 residues. CDR1 is SEHNR and CDR2 is FQNEAQ in the germline V gene (reference sequence).

Points on this clone: The read terminates 3 residues before the CDR3 end, so the remaining end is supplied by the germline J gene. The chain combines TRBV7-9 with TRBJ2-1; D is unresolved. The germline V gene has CDR1 SEHNR and CDR2 FQNEAQ (reference sequence). Trimming stripped 8 bases from V and 0 bases from J, with 8 bases between. The CDR3 extends over 13 amino acids. CDR3 DNA (partial): TGTGCCAGCGGGCTGAGCTCCTACAATGAG. This gives the protein CASGLSSYNE. The entire CDR3 protein reads CASGLSSYNEQFF. The full variable domain, in which reference TRBV7-9 and TRBJ2-1 provide the parts outside the CDR3, is DTGVSQNPRHKITKRGQNVTFRCDPISEHNRLYWYRQTLGQGPEFLTYFQNEAQLEKSRLLSDRFSAERPKGSFSTLEIQRTEQGDSAMYLCASGLSSYNEQFFGPGTRLTVL.

Comments on this clone: The DNA ends 3 residues before the CDR3 does, and the rest of the CDR3 is filled in from the germline J gene. The chain joins TRBV11-1 to TRBJ2-1; TRBD2 matches at 11 bases. CDR3 size: 15 residues. CDR1 SGHAT and CDR2 FQDESV come from the germline V gene (reference sequence). V dropped 6 bases and J dropped 6; count of bases not matched to a gene: 7. CDR3 protein: CASRLLAGVGNEQFF. Incomplete CDR3 DNA: TGTGCCAGCAGGCTACTAGCGGGAGTCGGCAATGAG.

On this clone itself: The CDR3 end falls 3 residues outside the read, so it is completed with the germline J gene. This sequence joins TRBV6-2 or TRBV6-3 and TRBJ2-5; TRBD2 matches 7 bases. Looked up from germline, CDR1 is MNHEY and CDR2 is SVGEGT. V was clipped by 6 bases and J by 3 bases; unmatched bases: 16. The CDR3 is made up of 17 amino acids. CDR3 protein: CASSPGLIRSGEETQYF. CDR3 DNA, as far as it was read: TGTGCCAGCAGCCCGGGACTAATACGCAGTGGTGAAGAGACC.

Comment on this clone: The CDR3 extends 3 residues past the end of the read, so its final part is completed from the germline J gene. The chain employs TRBV19 and TRBJ1-2, with D maybe TRBD1 (5 bases). Trimming removed 0 bases from V and 7 bases from J, with 27 bases in between. Per germline, CDR1 LNHDA and CDR2 SQIVND (reference sequence). The CDR3 consists of 19 residues. Partial CDR3 DNA: TGTGCCAGTAGTATAGACCGCAGGGCACTGACAGCTAATGTCTTTGGC. Translation: CASSIDRRALTANVFG. The whole CDR3 sequence reads CASSIDRRALTANVFGYTF. Looking up the rest from reference TRBV19 and TRBJ1-2 gives the full variable domain: DGGITQSPKYLFRKEGQNVTLSCEQNLNHDAMYWYRQDPGQGLRLIYYSQIVNDFQKGDIAEGYSVSREKKESFPLTVTSAQKNPTAFYLCASSIDRRALTANVFGYTFGSGTRLTVV.

CDR3 bases read: TGCAGTGCCCTGGGACTAGCGTTTGAG. As protein: CSALGLAFE. The full CDR3 is CSALGLAFEQFF. V is TRBV20-1 and J is TRBJ2-1; 10 bases fit TRBD2. The read comes to an end 3 residues before the CDR3 does, leaving the germline J gene to fill in the end. CDR3 length: 12 amino acids. Germline CDR1 is DFQATT and CDR2 is SNEGSKA (reference sequence). With 6 bases clipped from V and 9 bases from J, the junction kept 5 bases outside the gene matches.

In the case of this clone: The sequence runs out 3 residues before the end of the CDR3; the remainder is reconstructed from the germline J gene. V is TRBV6-2 or TRBV6-3 and J is TRBJ1-5, with a possible D match to TRBD1 (5 bases). V lost 9 bases to trimming and J lost 7 bases, with 16 bases between them. There are 13 residues in the CDR3. Germline CDR1 MNHEY, CDR2 SVGEGT. The CDR3 spells CASHRGEEQPQHF. CDR3 bases read: TGTGCCAGTCATCGGGGGGAGGAACAGCCC.

With regard to this clone: The DNA ends 3 residues before the CDR3 does, and the rest of the CDR3 is filled in from the germline J gene. The rearrangement uses TRBV7-2 and TRBJ2-3; 11 nucleotides line up with TRBD2. The V segment lost 4 bases and the J segment 3 bases; nucleotides outside the gene matches: 3. Germline loops: CDR1 SGHTA, CDR2 FQGNSA. The CDR3 has 15 amino acids. CDR3 protein: CASSSTSGITDTQYF. The covered CDR3 bases are TGTGCCAGCAGCTCGACTAGCGGGATAACAGATACG.

As to this clone: The read ends 3 residues early relative to the CDR3; the germline J gene fills the gap. The rearrangement links TRBV5-1 to TRBJ2-5; D perhaps matches TRBD2 (5 bases). Germline loops: CDR1 SGHRS, CDR2 YFSETQ. This CDR3 has 13 amino acids. Trimming cost V 4 bases and J 5 bases, with 12 bases left between them. CDR3 sequence reads: CASSPGERETQYF. Partial CDR3 DNA: TGCGCCAGCAGCCCCGGGGAACGGGAGACC.